This T cell receptor (beta chain) is drawn from a study of chemoradiotherapy in HPV16-positive cancers. Across the whole study: Functional T-cell assays on two HPV16-positive patients' cells defined candidate HPV-specific clones and common TCR motifs. Study-wide results and limits: During treatment, candidate HPV-specific clones and E7-related motifs expanded in tumor. HPV-specific T cells were functionally defined from only a couple of HPV16-positive patients.

Over chemoradiotherapy, repertoires were sampled more than once. Generated by immunoSEQ multiplex PCR, the TCRdb table keeps only in-frame clones and is missing some. The table lists 9,500 to 15,000 clones, around 81% of them singletons. Concerning this clone itself: The antigen is not known.

The CDR3 totals 17 residues. The V gene's germline CDR1 is SGHDT and CDR2 YYEEEE. V was clipped by 0 bases and J by 0 bases, with 13 bases between them. Sampling was done from a patient who underwent chemoradiotherapy. The V and J genes are TRBV5-6 and TRBJ1-3; D gene ambiguous. This clonotype was obtained from a human donor with HPV-associated anogenital cancer. The CDR3 nucleotides read TGTGCCAGCAGCTTGGGGCGGTCCCCGAGCTCTGGAAACACCATATATTTT. Its protein product is CASSLGRSPSSGNTIYF.